These 18 T cell receptor beta chains share one sample of origin, sequenced in a study of blood T cell repertoires in COVID-19. The method was immunoSEQ multiplex PCR; TCRdb's version includes in-frame clones alone and lacks a portion of them. The sample includes 400,000 to 450,000 clones, just over 85% of them seen just once. Sequencing was carried out using peripheral blood. The receptors shown here come from a woman younger than 45 with active or convalescent COVID-19.

The chain combines TRBV6-2 or TRBV6-3 with TRBJ2-3; perhaps TRBD2 as D (5 bases). CDR3 length equals 17 residues. The V gene lost 0 bases and the J gene lost 1 base, with 14 bases spanning the gap. CDR1 and CDR2 (germline): MNHEY, SVGEGT. The CDR3 nucleotides read TGTGCCAGCAGTTACTCGATAGTTACTAGTGGCACAGATACGCAGTATTTT. Amino acids: CASSYSIVTSGTDTQYF.

V is TRBV19 and J is TRBJ2-7, with TRBD2 identical over 9 bases. J was trimmed by 0 bases and V by 6 bases; bases with no gene match: 6. Germline assignment: CDR1 LNHDA and CDR2 SQIVND (reference sequence). CDR3 length: 15 residues. CDR3 sequence (DNA): TGTGCCAGTAGCCTAGCGGGGAAGAGCTCCTACGAGCAGTACTTC. The encoded protein is CASSLAGKSSYEQYF.

The CDR3 loop is CASGLGQGGETQYF. CDR3 sequence (DNA): TGTGCCAGTGGTCTGGGGCAGGGGGGAGAGACCCAGTACTTC. The rearrangement uses TRBV19 and TRBJ2-5, with a possible D match to TRBD1 (7 bases). Trimming stripped 8 bases from V and 4 bases from J, with 17 bases between. The germline V gene has CDR1 LNHDA and CDR2 SQIVND (reference sequence). CDR3 length: 14 amino acids.

This clone was detected only a few times. The chain joins TRBV25-1 to TRBJ1-1, with a tentative D call TRBD1 (5 bases). The germline V gene has CDR1 MGHDK and CDR2 SYGVNS. The CDR3 has 16 residues. V lost 0 bases and J lost 0, with 11 bases in between. The CDR3 loop reads CASSEYDSLMNTEAFF. CDR3 nucleotide sequence: TGTGCCAGCAGTGAATACGACAGCCTCATGAACACTGAAGCTTTCTTT.

This clone turned up a few times. This sequence joins TRBV2 and TRBJ1-1; 7 bases are shared with TRBD1. This CDR3 is 14 amino acids long. From germline, CDR1 is SNHLY and CDR2 FYNNEI. V trimming: 6 bases; J trimming: 0 bases; junction bases outside the gene matches: 4. The CDR3 DNA reads TGTGCCAGCAGGGGCAGGGGGATGAACACTGAAGCTTTCTTT. As protein: CASRGRGMNTEAFF.

The chain is built from TRBV21-1 and TRBJ1-6; the D call TRBD1 from the table was never checked on the DNA. TRBV21-1 counts as a pseudogene. The CDR3 totals 15 residues. CDR3 in DNA: TGTGCCAGCAGCAGGGAAGGACAGGGGAATTCACCCCTCCACTTT. Its protein is CASSREGQGNSPLHF.

The chain combines TRBV4-1 with TRBJ1-6, with D perhaps TRBD1 (6 bases). The CDR3 consists of 16 residues. Germline CDR1 and CDR2: MGHRA and YSYEKL. Between the trimmed V and J ends, which lost 3 bases and 0 bases, there was a span of 9 bases. Here the CDR3 DNA reads TGCGCCAGCAGCCAGATGACAGGCTCCTATAATTCACCCCTCCACTTT. This sequence encodes CASSQMTGSYNSPLHF.

In DNA, the CDR3 is TGTGCCAGTAGTATACCCAGCTACGAGCAGTACTTC. This codes for CASSIPSYEQYF. The rearrangement links TRBV19 to TRBJ2-7, with D hard to call. The germline gives CDR1 LNHDA, CDR2 SQIVND (reference sequence). This CDR3 has 12 residues. V gave up 2 bases and J gave up 3 bases, with 5 bases separating them.

The chain is built from TRBV4-1 and TRBJ1-2, with TRBD1 as a possible D gene (5 bases). The length of the CDR3 is 18 residues. V gave up 0 bases and J gave up 4 bases, with 21 bases separating them. The germline V gene encodes CDR1 MGHRA and CDR2 YSYEKL. CDR3 in amino acids: CASSQESPVYTGGYGYTF. CDR3 in DNA: TGCGCCAGCAGCCAAGAATCTCCCGTCTATACGGGGGGCTATGGCTACACCTTC.

The chain uses TRBV3-1 (or the pseudogene TRBV3-2) and TRBJ2-3; D remains unclear. Germline assignment: CDR1 LGHDT and CDR2 YNNKEL (reference sequence). Trimming removed 2 bases at V and 3 bases at J, with 12 bases between. This CDR3 has 15 amino acids. The CDR3 here is CASSQNLLPTDTQYF. The CDR3 DNA sequence: TGTGCCAGCAGCCAAAATCTACTCCCTACAGATACGCAGTATTTT.

The V call is TRBV7-9, the J call TRBJ2-2; 15 bases agree with TRBD2. V gave up 3 bases and J gave up 5 bases; unmatched junction bases: 4. The CDR3 has 17 residues. Germline CDR1 SEHNR, CDR2 FQNEAQ (reference sequence). The CDR3 reads CASSFTGLAGGTGELFF. The CDR3 nucleotides read TGTGCCAGCAGCTTTACGGGACTAGCGGGGGGAACCGGGGAGCTGTTTTTT.

The chain combines TRBV5-5 with TRBJ2-7, with 7 bases lining up with TRBD1. The CDR3 sequence is 13 residues long. Germline V gene data show CDR1 as SGHKS and CDR2 as YYEKEE (reference sequence). V dropped 4 bases and J dropped 6; count of bases not matched to a gene: 7. CDR3 region: CASSKDRASEQYF. The CDR3 coding sequence is TGTGCCAGCAGCAAAGACAGGGCGTCCGAGCAGTACTTC.

The chain links TRBV3-1 (or the pseudogene TRBV3-2) to TRBJ2-2; 10 bases match TRBD2. The germline CDR1 and CDR2 sequences are LGHDT and YNNKEL (reference sequence). The CDR3 has 19 residues. V lost 1 base and J lost 1; bases outside the gene matches: 9. CDR3 amino acids: CASSQGVVAGGKNTGELFF. CDR3 in DNA: TGTGCCAGCAGCCAAGGTGTTGTAGCGGGGGGAAAGAACACCGGGGAGCTGTTTTTT.

The J gene is TRBJ2-3, the V gene TRBV12-3 or TRBV12-4; 7 bases are a match to TRBD1. The ends lost 7 bases at V and 8 bases at J; junction bases unmatched: 9. The CDR3 extends over 13 amino acids. The CDR3 coding sequence is TGTGCCAGCACTCCTGCTGACAGGGTTACGCAGTATTTT. It is translated as CASTPADRVTQYF.

The chain has TRBV5-4 and TRBJ2-2, with 8 bases lining up with TRBD1. The germline V gene encodes CDR1 SGHNT and CDR2 YYREEE (reference sequence). V lost 4 bases to trimming and J lost 2 bases; unmatched junction nucleotides: 7. The CDR3 is 16 residues long. The CDR3 DNA reads TGTGCCAGCAGCCCAGGGACAGGAATAAACACCGGGGAGCTGTTTTTT. Residues: CASSPGTGINTGELFF.

This chain joins TRBV5-1 and TRBJ2-7; TRBD1 agrees at 10 bases. The junction had 11 bases not matched to a gene; V was cut back by 6 bases and J by 2 bases. CDR1 and CDR2 from the germline V gene are SGHRS and YFSETQ. The CDR3 covers 16 residues. The CDR3 loop reads CASKPQYGTGAYEQYF. CDR3 nucleotide sequence: TGCGCCAGCAAACCCCAATACGGGACAGGGGCCTACGAGCAGTACTTC.

This clone was counted once. The genes are TRBV6-5 and TRBJ1-6; no reliable D call. This CDR3 comprises 15 residues. Germline V gives CDR1 MNHEY, CDR2 SVGAGI. Trimming took off 0 bases at V and 6 bases at J, with 9 bases between the two ends. The CDR3 nucleotides are TGTGCCAGCAGTTACTCGGCGGCTCCTAATTCACCCCTCCACTTT. It translates to CASSYSAAPNSPLHF.

V and J are TRBV5-1 and TRBJ1-2; 9 nucleotides match TRBD1. CDR1 and CDR2 from the germline V gene are SGHRS and YFSETQ. With 4 bases clipped from V and 7 bases from J, the junction kept 5 bases outside the gene matches. The CDR3 runs to 13 residues. CDR3: CASSPGTGSGYTF. As DNA, the CDR3 is TGCGCCAGCAGCCCCGGGACAGGGAGTGGCTACACCTTC.